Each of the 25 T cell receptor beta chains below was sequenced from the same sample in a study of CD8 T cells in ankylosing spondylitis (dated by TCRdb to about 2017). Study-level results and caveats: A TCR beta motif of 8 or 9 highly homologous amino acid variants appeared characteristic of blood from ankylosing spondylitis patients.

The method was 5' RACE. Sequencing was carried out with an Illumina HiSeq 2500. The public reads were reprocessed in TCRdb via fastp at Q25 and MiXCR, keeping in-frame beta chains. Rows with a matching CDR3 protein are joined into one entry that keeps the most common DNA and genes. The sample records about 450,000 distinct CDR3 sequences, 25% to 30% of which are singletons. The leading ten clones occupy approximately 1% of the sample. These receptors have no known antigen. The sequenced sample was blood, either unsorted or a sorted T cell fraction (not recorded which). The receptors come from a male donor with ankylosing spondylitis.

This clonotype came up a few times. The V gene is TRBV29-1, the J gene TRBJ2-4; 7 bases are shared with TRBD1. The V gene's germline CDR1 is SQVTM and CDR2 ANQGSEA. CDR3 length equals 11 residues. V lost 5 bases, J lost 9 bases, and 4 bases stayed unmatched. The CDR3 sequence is CSVRRDSIQYF. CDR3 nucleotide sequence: TGCAGCGTTCGCCGGGACAGCATTCAGTACTTC.

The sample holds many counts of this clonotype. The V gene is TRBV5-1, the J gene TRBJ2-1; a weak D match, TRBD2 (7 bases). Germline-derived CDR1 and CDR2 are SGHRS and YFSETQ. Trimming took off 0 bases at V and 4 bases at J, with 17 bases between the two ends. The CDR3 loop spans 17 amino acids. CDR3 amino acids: CASSLDGGPLHYNEQFF. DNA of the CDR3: TGCGCCAGCAGCTTGGACGGGGGGCCCCTTCATTACAATGAGCAGTTCTTC.

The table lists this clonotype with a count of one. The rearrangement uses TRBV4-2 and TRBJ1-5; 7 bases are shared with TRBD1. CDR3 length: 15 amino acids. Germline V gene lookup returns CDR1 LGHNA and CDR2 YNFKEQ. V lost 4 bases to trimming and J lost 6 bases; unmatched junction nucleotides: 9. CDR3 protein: CASSPPTGEAQPQHF. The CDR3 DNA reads TGTGCCAGCAGCCCGCCCACAGGGGAGGCTCAGCCCCAGCATTTT.

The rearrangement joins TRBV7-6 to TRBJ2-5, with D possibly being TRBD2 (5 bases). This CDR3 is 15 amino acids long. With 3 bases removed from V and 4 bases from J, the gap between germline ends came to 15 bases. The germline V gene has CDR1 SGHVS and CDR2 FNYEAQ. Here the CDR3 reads CASSLSRGPGETQYF. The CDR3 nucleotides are TGTGCCAGCAGCTTGTCCCGAGGGCCTGGAGAGACCCAGTACTTC.

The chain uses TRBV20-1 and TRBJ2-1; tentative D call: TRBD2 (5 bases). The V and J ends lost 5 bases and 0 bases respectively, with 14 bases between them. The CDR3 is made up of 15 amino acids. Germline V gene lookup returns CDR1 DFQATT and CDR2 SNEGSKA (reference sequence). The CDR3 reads CSAFPAGGSYNEQFF. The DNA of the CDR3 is TGCAGTGCTTTCCCCGCCGGAGGCTCCTACAATGAGCAGTTCTTC.

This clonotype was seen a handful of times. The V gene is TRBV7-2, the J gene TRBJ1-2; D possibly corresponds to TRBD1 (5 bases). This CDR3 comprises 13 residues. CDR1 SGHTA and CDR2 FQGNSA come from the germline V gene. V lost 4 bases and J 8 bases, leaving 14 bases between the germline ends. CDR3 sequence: CASSSQQEGGYTF. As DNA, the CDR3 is TGTGCCAGCAGCTCACAACAGGAAGGAGGCTACACCTTC.

CDR3 protein: CASSPSTSVSSGANVLTF. DNA for the CDR3: TGCGCCAGCAGCCCCTCGACTAGTGTCAGCTCTGGGGCCAACGTCCTGACTTTC. This chain uses TRBV5-1 with TRBJ2-6; D is possibly TRBD2 (6 bases). Germline V gene data show CDR1 as SGHRS and CDR2 as YFSETQ. Between the trimmed V and J ends, which lost 4 bases and 0 bases, there was a span of 17 bases. The CDR3 consists of 18 residues.

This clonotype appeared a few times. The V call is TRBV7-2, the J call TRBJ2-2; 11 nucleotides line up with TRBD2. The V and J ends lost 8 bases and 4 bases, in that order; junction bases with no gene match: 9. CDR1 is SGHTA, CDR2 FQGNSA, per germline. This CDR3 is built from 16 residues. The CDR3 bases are TGTGCCAGCGGACCGGGACTAGCGGCTTCCACCGGGGAGCTGTTTTTT. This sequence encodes CASGPGLAASTGELFF.

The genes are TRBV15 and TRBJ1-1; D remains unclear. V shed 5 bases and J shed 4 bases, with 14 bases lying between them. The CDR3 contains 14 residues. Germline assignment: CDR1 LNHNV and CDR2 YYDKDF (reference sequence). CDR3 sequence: CATSLPGGRTEAFF. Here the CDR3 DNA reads TGTGCCACCAGCCTACCTGGCGGCCGCACTGAAGCTTTCTTT.

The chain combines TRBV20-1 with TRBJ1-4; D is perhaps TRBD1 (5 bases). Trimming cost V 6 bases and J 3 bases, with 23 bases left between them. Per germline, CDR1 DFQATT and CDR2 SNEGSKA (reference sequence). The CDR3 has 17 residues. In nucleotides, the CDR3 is TGCAGTGCCTATGGGACCCTCCATCCGCAGGCTAATGAAAAACTGTTTTTT. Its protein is CSAYGTLHPQANEKLFF.

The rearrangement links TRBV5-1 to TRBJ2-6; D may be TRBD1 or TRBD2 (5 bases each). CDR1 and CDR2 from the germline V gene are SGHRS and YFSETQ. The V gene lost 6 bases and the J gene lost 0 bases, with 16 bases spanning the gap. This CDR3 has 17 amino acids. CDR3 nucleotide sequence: TGCGCCAGCACCCTGGGACCGAGTGCCTCTGGGGCCAACGTCCTGACTTTC. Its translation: CASTLGPSASGANVLTF.

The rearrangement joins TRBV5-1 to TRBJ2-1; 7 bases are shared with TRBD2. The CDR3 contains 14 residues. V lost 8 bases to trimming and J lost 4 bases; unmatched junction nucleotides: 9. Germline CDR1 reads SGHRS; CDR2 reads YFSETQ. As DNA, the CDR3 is TGCGCCAGTGTCGAGTCTAGCGGTTACAATGAGCAGTTCTTC. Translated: CASVESSGYNEQFF. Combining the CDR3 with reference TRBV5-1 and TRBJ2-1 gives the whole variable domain KAGVTQTPRYLIKTRGQQVTLSCSPISGHRSVSWYQQTPGQGLQFLFEYFSETQRNKGNFPGRFSGRQFSNSRSEMNVSTLELGDSALYLCASVESSGYNEQFFGPGTRLTVL.

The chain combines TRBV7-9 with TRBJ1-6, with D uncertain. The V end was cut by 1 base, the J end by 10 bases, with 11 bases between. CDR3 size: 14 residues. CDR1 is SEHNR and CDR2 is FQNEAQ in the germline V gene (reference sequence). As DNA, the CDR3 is TGTGCCAGCAGCTTAGACTGGAGAGGCTCACCCCTCCACTTT. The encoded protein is CASSLDWRGSPLHF.

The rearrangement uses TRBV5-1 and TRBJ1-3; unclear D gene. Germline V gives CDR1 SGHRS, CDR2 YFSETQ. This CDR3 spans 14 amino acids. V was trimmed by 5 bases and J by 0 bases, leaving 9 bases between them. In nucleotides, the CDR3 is TGCGCCAGCAGGTACGGCGACTCTGGAAACACCATATATTTT. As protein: CASRYGDSGNTIYF.

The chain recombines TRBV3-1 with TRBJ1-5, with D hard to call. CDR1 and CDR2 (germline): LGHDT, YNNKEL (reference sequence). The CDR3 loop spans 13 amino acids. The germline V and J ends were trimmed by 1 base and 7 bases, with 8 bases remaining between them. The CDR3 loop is CASSQGEGQPQHF. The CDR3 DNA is TGTGCCAGCAGCCAAGGAGAGGGCCAGCCCCAGCATTTT.

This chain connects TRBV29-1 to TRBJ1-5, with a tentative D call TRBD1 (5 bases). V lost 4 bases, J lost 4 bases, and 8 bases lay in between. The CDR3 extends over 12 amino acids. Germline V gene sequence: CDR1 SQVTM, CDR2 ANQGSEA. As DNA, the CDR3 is TGCAGCGTTGCCGGGGGAAATCAGCCCCAGCATTTT. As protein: CSVAGGNQPQHF.

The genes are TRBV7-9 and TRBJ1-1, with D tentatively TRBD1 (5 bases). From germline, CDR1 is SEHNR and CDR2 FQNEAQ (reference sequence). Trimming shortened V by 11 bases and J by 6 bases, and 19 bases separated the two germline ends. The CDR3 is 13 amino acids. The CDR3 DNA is TGTGCCCCGGGGCCAGAATGGGTCGCTGAAGCTTTCTTT. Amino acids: CAPGPEWVAEAFF. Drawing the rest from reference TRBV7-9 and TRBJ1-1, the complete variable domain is DTGVSQNPRHKITKRGQNVTFRCDPISEHNRLYWYRQTLGQGPEFLTYFQNEAQLEKSRLLSDRFSAERPKGSFSTLEIQRTEQGDSAMYLCAPGPEWVAEAFFGQGTRLTVV.

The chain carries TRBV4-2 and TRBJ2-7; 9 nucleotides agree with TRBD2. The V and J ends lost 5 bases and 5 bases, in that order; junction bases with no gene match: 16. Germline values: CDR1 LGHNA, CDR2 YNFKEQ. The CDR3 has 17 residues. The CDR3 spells CASSEGSVAGGPHEQYF. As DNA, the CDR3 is TGTGCCAGCAGCGAGGGGAGTGTGGCGGGAGGGCCCCACGAGCAGTACTTC.

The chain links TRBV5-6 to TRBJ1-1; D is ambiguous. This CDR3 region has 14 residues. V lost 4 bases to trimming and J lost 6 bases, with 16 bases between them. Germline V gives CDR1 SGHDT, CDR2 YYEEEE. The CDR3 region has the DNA TGTGCCAGCAGCCTCCGACCCTGGAAGGCTGAAGCTTTCTTT. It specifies CASSLRPWKAEAFF. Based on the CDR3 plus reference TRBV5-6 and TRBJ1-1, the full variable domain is DAGVTQSPTHLIKTRGQQVTLRCSPKSGHDTVSWYQQALGQGPQFIFQYYEEEERQRGNFPDRFSGHQFPNYSSELNVNALLLGDSALYLCASSLRPWKAEAFFGQGTRLTVV.

The CDR3 region is CASSRSGGLDEQYV. The DNA of the CDR3 is TGCGCCAGCAGCCGCTCAGGGGGCTTAGACGAGCAGTACGTC. The rearrangement joins TRBV4-1 to TRBJ2-7, with TRBD1 identical over 8 bases. Germline V gene data show CDR1 as MGHRA and CDR2 as YSYEKL. The length of the CDR3 is 14 residues. Trimming removed 4 bases from V and 5 bases from J; junction bases left unmatched: 7.

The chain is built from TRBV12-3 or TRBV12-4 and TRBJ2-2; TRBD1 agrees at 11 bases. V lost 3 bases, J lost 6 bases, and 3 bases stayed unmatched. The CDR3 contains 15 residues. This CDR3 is CASSFGTGGSGELFF. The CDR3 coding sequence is TGTGCCAGCAGTTTTGGGACAGGGGGGTCCGGGGAGCTGTTTTTT.

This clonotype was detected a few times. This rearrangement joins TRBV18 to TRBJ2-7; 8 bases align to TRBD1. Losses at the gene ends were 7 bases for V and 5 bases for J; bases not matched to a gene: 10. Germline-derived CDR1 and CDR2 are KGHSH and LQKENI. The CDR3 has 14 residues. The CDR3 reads CASFAGQGVNEQYF. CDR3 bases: TGTGCCAGCTTTGCCGGACAGGGAGTCAACGAGCAGTACTTC.

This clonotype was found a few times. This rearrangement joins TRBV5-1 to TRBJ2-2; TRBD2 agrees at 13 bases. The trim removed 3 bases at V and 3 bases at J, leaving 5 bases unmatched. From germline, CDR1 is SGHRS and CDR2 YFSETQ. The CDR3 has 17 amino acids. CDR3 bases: TGCGCCAGCAGCTACGGACTAGCGGGAGAGGACACCGGGGAGCTGTTTTTT. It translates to CASSYGLAGEDTGELFF.

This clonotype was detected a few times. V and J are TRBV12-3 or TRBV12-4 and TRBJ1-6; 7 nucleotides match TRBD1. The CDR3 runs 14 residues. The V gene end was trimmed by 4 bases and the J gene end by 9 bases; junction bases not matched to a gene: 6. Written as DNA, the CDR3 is TGTGCCAGCAGTTCCGTCCAGGGGGGTTCACCCCTCCACTTT. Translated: CASSSVQGGSPLHF.

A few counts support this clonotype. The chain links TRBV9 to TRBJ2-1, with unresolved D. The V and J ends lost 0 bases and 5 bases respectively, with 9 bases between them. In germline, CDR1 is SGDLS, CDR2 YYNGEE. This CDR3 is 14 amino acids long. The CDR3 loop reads CASSVGDGHNEQFF. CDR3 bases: TGTGCCAGCAGCGTAGGTGATGGTCACAATGAGCAGTTCTTC.